Listed below are T cell receptor beta chains from one sample, sequenced in a study of shared clonotypes between healthy human individuals. Libraries were prepared by immunoSEQ multiplex PCR; TCRdb keeps only in-frame clonotypes and omits some of them. The repertoire holds roughly 490,000 clones, with about 79% as singletons. Sample: PBMCs. Source of these receptors: a woman aged 40 to 50 in good health. Some clones in this sample may be carry-over from other donors' samples. The CDR3 runs from the conserved cysteine through the conserved F or W. D genes are given only for firm matches. Size is omitted from some rows. Given values are once, few, many or a class for expanded clones.

size: NA
J: TRBJ2-5
D: TRBD1
V: TRBV7-8
CDR3: CASSPGQETRTQYF
DNA: TGTGCCAGCAGCCCAGGACAGGAGACGAGGACCCAGTACTTC

size: few
J: TRBJ1-1
D: NA
V: TRBV11-3
CDR3: CASSSTRETEAFF
DNA: TGTGCCAGCAGCAGCACCCGGGAGACTGAAGCTTTCTTT

size: NA
J: TRBJ2-7
D: TRBD2
V: TRBV27
CDR3: CASSLVAGTYEQYF
DNA: TGTGCCAGCAGTTTAGTAGCGGGGACCTACGAGCAGTACTTC

size: NA
J: TRBJ2-2
D: NA
V: TRBV9
CDR3: CASSLAKGGTGELFF
DNA: TGTGCCAGCAGCCTAGCGAAGGGAGGAACCGGGGAGCTGTTTTTT

size: NA
J: TRBJ1-5
D: NA
V: TRBV18
CDR3: CASSPGDSNQPQHF
DNA: TGTGCCAGCTCACCTGGAGATAGCAATCAGCCCCAGCATTTT

size: NA
J: TRBJ2-3
D: NA
V: TRBV5-1
CDR3: CASSLGGRASTDTQYF
DNA: TGCGCCAGCAGCTTGGGGGGCAGGGCGAGCACAGATACGCAGTATTTT

size: few
J: TRBJ1-1
D: NA
V: TRBV4-1
CDR3: CATQGKWNTEAFF
DNA: TGCGCCACCCAGGGGAAGTGGAACACTGAAGCTTTCTTT

size: NA
J: TRBJ2-1
D: TRBD1
V: TRBV6-5
CDR3: CASSYSDRGPYNEQFF
DNA: TGTGCCAGCAGTTACTCGGACAGGGGGCCTTACAATGAGCAGTTCTTC

size: NA
J: TRBJ1-5
D: TRBD1
V: TRBV7-6
CDR3: CASSLAAGGFGQPQHF
DNA: TGTGCCAGCAGCTTAGCGGCAGGGGGCTTCGGTCAGCCCCAGCATTTT

size: once
J: TRBJ2-3
D: TRBD2
V: TRBV5-1
CDR3: CASSPTSGGDTQYF
DNA: TGCGCCAGCAGCCCGACTAGCGGGGGGGATACGCAGTATTTT

size: NA
J: TRBJ2-7
D: TRBD2
V: TRBV7-9
CDR3: CASSWVAGGPHEQYF
DNA: TGTGCCAGCAGCTGGGTAGCGGGAGGGCCGCACGAGCAGTACTTC

size: NA
J: TRBJ1-1
D: NA
V: TRBV10-3
CDR3: CAISEGPLNTEAFF
DNA: TGTGCCATCAGTGAAGGACCGCTGAACACTGAAGCTTTCTTT

size: NA
J: TRBJ1-2
D: TRBD1
V: TRBV6-1
CDR3: CASSERGQGRVYGYTF
DNA: TGTGCCAGCAGTGAACGAGGACAGGGTCGGGTCTATGGCTACACCTTC

size: NA
J: TRBJ2-7
D: NA
V: TRBV11-2
CDR3: CASSPVGGYEQYF
DNA: TGTGCCAGCAGCCCCGTCGGCGGCTACGAGCAGTACTTC

size: NA
J: TRBJ2-7
D: TRBD2
V: TRBV28
CDR3: CATGLAGPYEQYF
DNA: TGTGCCACCGGACTAGCGGGACCCTACGAGCAGTACTTC

size: once
J: TRBJ2-1
D: TRBD1
V: TRBV12-5
CDR3: CASGLGGGAAYNEQFF
DNA: TGTGCTAGTGGTTTGGGAGGGGGCGCGGCGTACAATGAGCAGTTCTTC

size: NA
J: TRBJ2-7
D: NA
V: TRBV28
CDR3: CASTLNFGRGTGEYF
DNA: NA

size: few
J: TRBJ2-7
D: NA
V: TRBV30
CDR3: CAWSHGQTYEQYF
DNA: TGTGCCTGGAGTCATGGACAGACCTACGAGCAGTACTTC

size: NA
J: TRBJ1-5
D: TRBD1
V: TRBV10-2
CDR3: CATHGTGVSNQPQHF
DNA: TGCGCCACCCACGGGACAGGGGTGAGCAATCAGCCCCAGCATTTT

size: NA
J: TRBJ1-5
D: NA
V: TRBV7-9
CDR3: CASSPSGGNQPQHF
DNA: TGTGCCAGCAGCCCATCTGGGGGGAATCAGCCCCAGCATTTT

size: NA
J: TRBJ2-5
D: NA
V: TRBV5-3
CDR3: CARSLASWTQETQYF
DNA: TGTGCCAGAAGCTTGGCTAGCTGGACCCAAGAGACCCAGTACTTC

size: few
J: TRBJ2-3
D: NA
V: TRBV19
CDR3: CASSTPHGTDTQYF
DNA: TGTGCCAGTAGTACCCCCCACGGCACAGATACGCAGTATTTT

size: NA
J: TRBJ2-7
D: TRBD2
V: TRBV15
CDR3: CATSRETLAGGRHEQYF
DNA: TGTGCCACCAGCAGAGAGACCCTAGCGGGAGGGAGACACGAGCAGTACTTC

size: NA
J: TRBJ2-1
D: TRBD1
V: TRBV11-2
CDR3: CASSLGGQINNEQFF
DNA: TGTGCCAGCAGCTTAGGGGGACAGATTAACAATGAGCAGTTCTTC

size: NA
J: TRBJ1-1
D: NA
V: TRBV25-1
CDR3: CASSIGFGTEAFF
DNA: TGTGCCAGCAGCATAGGGTTTGGCACTGAAGCTTTCTTT

size: NA
J: TRBJ2-5
D: TRBD1
V: TRBV7-3
CDR3: CASSLRQGSETQYF
DNA: TGTGCCAGCAGCTTAAGACAGGGATCAGAGACCCAGTACTTC

size: once
J: TRBJ1-4
D: NA
V: TRBV2
CDR3: CASSPDRDEKLFF
DNA: TGTGCCAGCAGCCCCGATAGGGACGAAAAACTGTTTTTT

size: NA
J: TRBJ2-7
D: TRBD1
V: TRBV28
CDR3: CASRQQGMSYEQYF
DNA: TGTGCCAGCAGACAACAGGGGATGTCCTACGAGCAGTACTTC

size: NA
J: TRBJ2-1
D: NA
V: TRBV15
CDR3: CATSRAGGLPYNEQFF
DNA: TGTGCCACCAGCAGAGCTGGGGGGCTCCCCTACAATGAGCAGTTCTTC

size: NA
J: TRBJ1-1
D: NA
V: TRBV5-6
CDR3: CASSFYGLNTEAFF
DNA: TGTGCCAGCAGTTTTTACGGCCTGAACACTGAAGCTTTCTTT

size: few
J: TRBJ1-4
D: NA
V: TRBV6-5
CDR3: CASSPRVGEKLFF
DNA: TGTGCCAGCAGTCCCAGGGTTGGAGAAAAACTGTTTTTT

size: NA
J: TRBJ2-7
D: NA
V: TRBV27
CDR3: CASSAAGAYEQYF
DNA: TGTGCCAGCAGTGCCGCTGGGGCCTACGAGCAGTACTTC

size: NA
J: TRBJ2-1
D: NA
V: TRBV10-3
CDR3: CAISELWNEQFF
DNA: TGTGCCATCAGTGAATTGTGGAATGAGCAGTTCTTC

size: few
J: TRBJ2-1
D: NA
V: TRBV5-1
CDR3: CASSLEGGRLNEQFF
DNA: TGCGCCAGCAGCTTGGAGGGAGGACGCCTCAATGAGCAGTTCTTC

size: NA
J: TRBJ2-5
D: NA
V: TRBV7-2
CDR3: CASSLGPQGGETQYF
DNA: TGTGCCAGCAGCTTAGGTCCCCAGGGGGGCGAGACCCAGTACTTC

size: few
J: TRBJ2-7
D: TRBD2
V: TRBV5-4
CDR3: CASILSGRNDEQYF
DNA: TGTGCCAGCATCCTAAGCGGGAGGAATGACGAGCAGTACTTC

size: NA
J: TRBJ2-2
D: NA
V: TRBV10-2
CDR3: CASSELQGRDTGELFF
DNA: TGCGCCAGCAGTGAATTACAGGGGAGGGACACCGGGGAGCTGTTTTTT

size: NA
J: TRBJ2-1
D: TRBD1
V: TRBV28
CDR3: CATADRGSYNEQFF
DNA: TGTGCCACCGCGGACAGGGGCTCCTACAATGAGCAGTTCTTC

size: NA
J: TRBJ1-1
D: TRBD1
V: TRBV27
CDR3: CASRGDSLNTEAFF
DNA: TGTGCCAGCAGAGGGGACAGCTTGAACACTGAAGCTTTCTTT

size: NA
J: TRBJ2-7
D: TRBD2
V: TRBV6-6
CDR3: CATDGGGAGYEQYF
DNA: TGTGCCACCGATGGCGGGGGGGCGGGTTACGAGCAGTACTTC

size: few
J: TRBJ1-1
D: TRBD1
V: TRBV30
CDR3: CAWSVRGGAEAFF
DNA: TGTGCCTGGAGTGTACGAGGGGGCGCTGAAGCTTTCTTT

size: NA
J: TRBJ2-7
D: TRBD2
V: TRBV9
CDR3: CASSVGVAGGPSHEQYF
DNA: TGTGCCAGCAGCGTAGGGGTAGCGGGAGGGCCTTCCCACGAGCAGTACTTC